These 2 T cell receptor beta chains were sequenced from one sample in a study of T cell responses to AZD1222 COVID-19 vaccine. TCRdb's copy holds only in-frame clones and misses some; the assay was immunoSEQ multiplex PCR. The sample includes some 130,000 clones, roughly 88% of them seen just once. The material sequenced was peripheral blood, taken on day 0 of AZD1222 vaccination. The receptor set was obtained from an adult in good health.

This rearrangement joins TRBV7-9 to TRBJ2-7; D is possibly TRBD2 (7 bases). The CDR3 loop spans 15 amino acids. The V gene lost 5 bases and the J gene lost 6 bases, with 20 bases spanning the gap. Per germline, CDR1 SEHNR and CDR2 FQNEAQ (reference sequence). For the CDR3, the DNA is TGTGCCAGCAGCCCCCCGGGGGGCGTCTTCCCCGAGCAGTACTTC. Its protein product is CASSPPGGVFPEQYF. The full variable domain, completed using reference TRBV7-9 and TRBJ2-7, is DTGVSQNPRHKITKRGQNVTFRCDPISEHNRLYWYRQTLGQGPEFLTYFQNEAQLEKSRLLSDRFSAERPKGSFSTLEIQRTEQGDSAMYLCASSPPGGVFPEQYFGPGTRLTVT.

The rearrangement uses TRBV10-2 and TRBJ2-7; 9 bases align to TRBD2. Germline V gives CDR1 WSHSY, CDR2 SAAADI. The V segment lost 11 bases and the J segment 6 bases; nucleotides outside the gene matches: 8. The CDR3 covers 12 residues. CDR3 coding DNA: TGCGCCCACTCTAGCGGGACCCTCGAGCAGTACTTC. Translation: CAHSSGTLEQYF.